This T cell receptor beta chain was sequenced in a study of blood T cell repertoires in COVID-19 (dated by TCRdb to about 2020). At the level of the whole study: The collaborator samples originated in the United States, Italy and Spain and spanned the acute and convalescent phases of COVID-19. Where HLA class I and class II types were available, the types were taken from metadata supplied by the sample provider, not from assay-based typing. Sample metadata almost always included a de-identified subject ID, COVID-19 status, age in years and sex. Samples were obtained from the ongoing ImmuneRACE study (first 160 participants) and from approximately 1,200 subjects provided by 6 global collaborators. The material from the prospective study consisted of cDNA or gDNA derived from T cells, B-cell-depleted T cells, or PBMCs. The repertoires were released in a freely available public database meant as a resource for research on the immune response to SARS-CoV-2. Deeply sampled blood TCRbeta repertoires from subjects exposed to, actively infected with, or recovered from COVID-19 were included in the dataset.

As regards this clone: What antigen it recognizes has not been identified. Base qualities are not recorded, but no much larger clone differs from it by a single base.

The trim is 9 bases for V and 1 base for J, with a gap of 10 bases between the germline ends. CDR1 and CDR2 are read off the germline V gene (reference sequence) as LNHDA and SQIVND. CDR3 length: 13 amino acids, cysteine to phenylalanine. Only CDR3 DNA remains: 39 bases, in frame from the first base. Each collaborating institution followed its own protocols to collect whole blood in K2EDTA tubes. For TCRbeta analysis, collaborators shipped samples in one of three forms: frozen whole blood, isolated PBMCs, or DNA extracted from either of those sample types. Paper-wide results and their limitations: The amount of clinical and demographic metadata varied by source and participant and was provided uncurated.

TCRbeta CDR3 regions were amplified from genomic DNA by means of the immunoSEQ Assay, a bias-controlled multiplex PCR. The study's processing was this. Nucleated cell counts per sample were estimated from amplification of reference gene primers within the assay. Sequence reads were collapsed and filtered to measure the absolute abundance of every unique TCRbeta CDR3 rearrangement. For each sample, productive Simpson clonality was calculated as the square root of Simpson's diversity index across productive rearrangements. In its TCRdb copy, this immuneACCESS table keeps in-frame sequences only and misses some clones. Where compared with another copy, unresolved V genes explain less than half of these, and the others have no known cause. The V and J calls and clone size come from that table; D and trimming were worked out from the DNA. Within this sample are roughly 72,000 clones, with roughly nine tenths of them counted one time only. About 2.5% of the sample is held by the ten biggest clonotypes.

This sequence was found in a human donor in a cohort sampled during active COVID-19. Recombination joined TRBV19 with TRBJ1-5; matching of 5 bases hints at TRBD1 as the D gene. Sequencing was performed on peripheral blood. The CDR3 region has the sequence CASATESNQPQHF. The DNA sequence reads TGTGCCAGCGCGACAGAGAGCAATCAGCCCCAGCATTTT.